The clone carrying this T cell receptor (beta chain) showed up just once. This CDR3 is also generated by other DNA sequences in the sample. This sample is part of a study of blood T cell repertoires in COVID-19. Per the original data handling: It was from reference gene primer amplification that nucleated cell counts were estimated. Assay: immunoSEQ multiplex PCR; the TCRdb copy retains only in-frame clones and omits some. V, J and clone size were drawn from that table, and D and trimming were deduced from the DNA. This sample has about 210,000 clones, with approximately 82% found just once. V shed 2 bases and J shed 2 bases, with 11 bases lying between them. CDR3 length: 15 amino acids. Germline CDR1 reads KGHDR; CDR2 reads SFDVKD.

This chain links TRBV24-1 with TRBJ2-5, with a tentative D call TRBD1 (6 bases). The receptor comes from a man aged 35 to 55 who had recovered from COVID-19. The sample was peripheral blood. Written as DNA, the CDR3 is TGTGCCACCAGTGATTCTCGGACAGATCAAGAGACCCAGTACTTC. Its protein is CATSDSRTDQETQYF.